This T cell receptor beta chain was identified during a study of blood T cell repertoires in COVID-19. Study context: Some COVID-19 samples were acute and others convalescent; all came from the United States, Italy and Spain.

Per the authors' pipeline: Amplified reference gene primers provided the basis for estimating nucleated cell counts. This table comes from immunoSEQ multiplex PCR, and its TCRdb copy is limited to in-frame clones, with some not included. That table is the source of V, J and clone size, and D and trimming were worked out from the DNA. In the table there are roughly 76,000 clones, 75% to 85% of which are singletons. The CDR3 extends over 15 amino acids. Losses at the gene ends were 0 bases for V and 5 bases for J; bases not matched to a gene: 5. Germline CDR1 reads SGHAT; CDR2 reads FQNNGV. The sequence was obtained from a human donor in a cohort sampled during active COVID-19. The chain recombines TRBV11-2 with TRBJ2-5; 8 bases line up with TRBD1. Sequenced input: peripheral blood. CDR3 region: CASSLDRQGWETQYF. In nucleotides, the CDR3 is TGTGCCAGCAGCTTAGACCGACAGGGGTGGGAGACCCAGTACTTC.